This entry concerns a single T cell receptor (beta chain). Its specificity is not known. The sample originates from a study of shared clonotypes between healthy human individuals. Recent vaccinations or acute infections were absent in the healthy HIV-negative adult donors. Sequencing used immunoSEQ multiplex PCR; TCRdb keeps in-frame clones, though not all of them. The sample shows a few million clones, 93% of them seen only once. Study observations and caveats: An expected dependence of interdonor clonotype sharing on sequencing depth was noted.

The CDR3 has 16 residues. V was cut by 5 bases and J by 0 bases, with 14 bases left in between. In germline, CDR1 is MGHDK, CDR2 SYGVNS. Sequenced: naive CD4+ T cells from PBMCs. This sample's subset: CD45RA+ positively selected. This TCR came from a man aged 18 to 29 in good health. Some clones in this sample may be carry-over from other donors' samples. The chain couples TRBV25-1 to TRBJ1-3; D unclear. CDR3 nucleotides: TGTGCCAGCAGTCCCAACCGGGCCGCCTCTGGAAACACCATATATTTT. This translates into CASSPNRAASGNTIYF.